These 3 T cell receptor beta chains originate from one sample sequenced in a study of T cell responses to AZD1222 COVID-19 vaccine. Clones were sequenced by immunoSEQ multiplex PCR, and TCRdb holds only the in-frame ones, with some missing. The table includes some 140,000 clones, 93% detected once. The material was peripheral blood, obtained on day 0 of AZD1222 vaccination. These receptors all stem from an adult in good health.

The chain has TRBV7-8 and TRBJ1-1; no clear D. Trimming pared 1 base from V and 5 bases from J, leaving 11 bases between. The germline CDR1 and CDR2 sequences are SGHVS and FQNEAQ. The CDR3 length is 14 residues. The CDR3 protein is CASSLGPGGTEAFF. DNA of the CDR3: TGTGCCAGCAGCTTAGGGCCGGGAGGGACTGAAGCTTTCTTT.

The chain is built from TRBV11-3 and TRBJ2-2; D unclear. The germline gives CDR1 SGHNT, CDR2 YENEEA. The CDR3 is made up of 15 amino acids. V dropped 0 bases and J dropped 3 bases, with 8 bases sitting between them. CDR3 loop: CASSLDAGYTGELFF. CDR3 DNA: TGTGCCAGCAGCTTAGATGCCGGCTACACCGGGGAGCTGTTTTTT.

This sequence joins TRBV13 and TRBJ1-2, with D uncertain. Germline assignment: CDR1 PRHDT and CDR2 FYEKMQ (reference sequence). CDR3 length equals 14 residues. Between the trimmed V and J ends, which lost 4 bases and 5 bases, there was a span of 14 bases. CDR3 bases: TGTGCCAGCAGCTCACTAGGGTCATTATATGGCTACACCTTC. Residues: CASSSLGSLYGYTF. The complete variable domain, with remaining parts taken from reference TRBV13 and TRBJ1-2, reads AAGVIQSPRHLIKEKRETATLKCYPIPRHDTVYWYQQGPGQDPQFLISFYEKMQSDKGSIPDRFSAQQFSDYHSELNMSSLELGDSALYFCASSSLGSLYGYTFGSGTRLTVV.